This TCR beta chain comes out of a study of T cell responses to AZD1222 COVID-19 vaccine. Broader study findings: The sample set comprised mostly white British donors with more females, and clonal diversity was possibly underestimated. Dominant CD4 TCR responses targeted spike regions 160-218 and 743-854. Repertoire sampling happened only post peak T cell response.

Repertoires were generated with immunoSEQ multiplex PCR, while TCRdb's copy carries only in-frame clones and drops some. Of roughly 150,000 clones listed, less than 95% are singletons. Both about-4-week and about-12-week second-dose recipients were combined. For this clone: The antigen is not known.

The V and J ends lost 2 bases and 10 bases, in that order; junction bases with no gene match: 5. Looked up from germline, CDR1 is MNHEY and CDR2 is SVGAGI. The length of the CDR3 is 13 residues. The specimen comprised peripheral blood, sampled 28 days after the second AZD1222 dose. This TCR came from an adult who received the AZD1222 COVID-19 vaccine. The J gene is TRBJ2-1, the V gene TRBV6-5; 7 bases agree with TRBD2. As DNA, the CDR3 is TGTGCCAGCAGTTACGCTCGGACTAGGGAGCAGTTCTTC. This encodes CASSYARTREQFF.